These 20 T cell receptor beta chains share one sample of origin, sequenced in a study of human versus mouse CDR3 diversity and MHC coevolution. Sequenced by immunoSEQ multiplex PCR; TCRdb stores in-frame clones only, minus some. The profile shows tens of thousands of clones, around 93% of them singletons. The specimen sequenced was naive CD4+ T cells from blood. Subset given: CD45RO-negative CD62L-positive naive CD4 T cells. Every receptor here comes from a person aged 25 to 69 in good health.

This chain joins TRBV9 and TRBJ2-5; D is unresolved. Trimming removed 4 bases from V and 7 bases from J, with 14 bases in between. This CDR3 comprises 13 residues. Germline CDR1 is SGDLS and CDR2 is YYNGEE. CDR3 region: CASSPSVMATQYF. CDR3 bases: TGTGCCAGCAGCCCTAGTGTTATGGCGACCCAGTACTTC.

This clone was observed once. The chain is built from TRBV7-2 and TRBJ2-7; TRBD1 matches 9 bases. Germline V gene lookup returns CDR1 SGHTA and CDR2 FQGNSA. The CDR3 sequence is 14 residues long. V lost 6 bases and J lost 7; bases outside the gene matches: 10. The CDR3 DNA reads as TGTGCCAGCAGGACCGGGACAGGGCTTCAAGAGCAGTACTTC. Its translation is CASRTGTGLQEQYF.

This chain joins TRBV18 and TRBJ2-1, with D maybe TRBD2 (6 bases). Trimming took 3 bases from V and 7 from J, leaving 10 bases between them. The CDR3 sequence is 13 residues long. CDR1 and CDR2 (germline): KGHSH, LQKENI. Here the CDR3 DNA reads TGTGCCAGCTCACCGGGACTGACAAATGAGCAGTTCTTC. Its translation is CASSPGLTNEQFF.

This sequence joins TRBV30 and TRBJ1-5; 10 bases are a match to TRBD1. Germline V lookup: CDR1 GTSNPN, CDR2 SVGIG (reference sequence). This CDR3 region has 16 residues. V shed 2 bases and J 1 base; nucleotides not matched to a gene: 5. DNA of the CDR3: TGTGCCTGGAGTACTTGGGACAGGGGCAGCAATCAGCCCCAGCATTTT. It codes for CAWSTWDRGSNQPQHF.

This CDR3 is CASSGSSGGYNEQFF. The CDR3 nucleotides are TGTGCCAGCAGTGGGTCTAGCGGGGGTTACAATGAGCAGTTCTTC. J is TRBJ2-1 and V is TRBV6-4; 10 nucleotides align to TRBD2. There are 15 residues in the CDR3. With 4 bases clipped from V and 4 bases from J, the junction kept 4 bases outside the gene matches. The germline CDR1 and CDR2 sequences are MRHNA and SNTAGT.

V usage is TRBV7-8 and J usage is TRBJ1-5, with 8 bases matching TRBD1. The CDR3 length is 17 residues. The germline CDR1 and CDR2 sequences are SGHVS and FQNEAQ. V shed 4 bases and J 0 bases; nucleotides not matched to a gene: 8. The CDR3 DNA reads as TGTGCCAGCAGCTCTCCTATGGGACAGGCTAGCAATCAGCCCCAGCATTTT. Residues: CASSSPMGQASNQPQHF.

The chain links TRBV25-1 to TRBJ2-7; D gene unclear. The ends were cut back, 0 bases at V and 6 bases at J, with 12 bases in the middle. Germline assignment: CDR1 MGHDK and CDR2 SYGVNS. CDR3 size: 14 residues. The CDR3 spells CASSEYLRYSEQYF. CDR3 DNA: TGTGCCAGCAGTGAATATTTGAGGTACTCCGAGCAGTACTTC.

The chain links TRBV29-1 to TRBJ1-3; a possible D gene is TRBD1 (6 bases). From germline, CDR1 is SQVTM and CDR2 ANQGSEA. The ends were cut back, 4 bases at V and 1 base at J, with 8 bases in the middle. This CDR3 is 13 amino acids long. CDR3 DNA sequence: TGCAGCGTTGTGGGGGCTTCTGGAAACACCATATATTTT. It specifies CSVVGASGNTIYF. Combining the CDR3 with reference TRBV29-1 and TRBJ1-3 gives the whole variable domain SAVISQKPSRDICQRGTSLTIQCQVDSQVTMMFWYRQQPGQSLTLIATANQGSEATYESGFVIDKFPISRPNLTFSTLTVSNMSPEDSSIYLCSVVGASGNTIYFGEGSWLTVV.

V and J are TRBV7-2 and TRBJ1-1; D is unresolved. The length of the CDR3 is 13 residues. Germline assignment: CDR1 SGHTA and CDR2 FQGNSA. Between the trimmed V and J ends, which lost 1 base and 11 bases, there was a span of 14 bases. In DNA form, the CDR3 reads TGTGCCAGCAGCTTAGGACGGGGTTCGTGGGCTTTCTTT. It translates to CASSLGRGSWAFF.

The chain is built from TRBV7-3 and TRBJ2-7; 9 bases map to TRBD1. Trimming took 1 base from V and 6 from J; bases not matched to a gene: 4. The CDR3 runs to 14 residues. In germline, CDR1 is SGHTA, CDR2 FQGTGA. The CDR3 region has the DNA TGTGCCAGCAGCTTAAGACAGGGGGAAGGCGAGCAGTACTTC. Its translation: CASSLRQGEGEQYF.

The chain links TRBV7-8 to TRBJ1-2, with a weak D call TRBD1 (6 bases). The germline V gene has CDR1 SGHVS and CDR2 FQNEAQ. The CDR3 is 17 residues long. V was trimmed by 0 bases and J by 8 bases, leaving 22 bases between them. Here the CDR3 DNA reads TGTGCCAGCAGCTTAGCGGGTCGGGACACTGGGCTCGGGGGCTACACCTTC. This gives the protein CASSLAGRDTGLGGYTF. Supplemented by reference TRBV7-8 and TRBJ1-2, the full variable domain reads GAGVSQSPRYKVAKRGQDVALRCDPISGHVSLFWYQQALGQGPEFLTYFQNEAQLDKSGLPSDRFFAERPEGSVSTLKIQRTQQEDSAVYLCASSLAGRDTGLGGYTFGSGTRLTVV.

This sequence joins TRBV28 and TRBJ2-7; 9 positions match TRBD2. The germline V gene encodes CDR1 MDHEN and CDR2 SYDVKM. The CDR3 extends over 14 amino acids. The junction had 6 bases not matched to a gene; V was cut back by 7 bases and J by 2 bases. The CDR3 region is CASKASGTTYEQYF. CDR3 DNA sequence: TGTGCCAGCAAGGCTAGCGGGACCACCTACGAGCAGTACTTC.

The chain is built from TRBV2 and TRBJ2-5; 7 bases match TRBD1. Per the germline V gene, CDR1 is SNHLY and CDR2 is FYNNEI. Germline trimming cut 11 bases from V and 5 bases from J; bases unmatched to any gene: 11. This CDR3 region has 13 residues. The DNA for the CDR3 is TGTGCCGGCCGGGACAGCGTCCCGGAGACCCAGTACTTC. Residues: CAGRDSVPETQYF.

The chain uses TRBV21-1 and TRBJ1-4; the table assigns TRBD1, which was not confirmed against the DNA. TRBV21-1 is deemed a pseudogene. This CDR3 region has 17 residues. CDR3 amino acids: CASSDSTGWKANEKLFF. In DNA form, the CDR3 reads TGTGCCAGCAGCGATTCGACAGGGTGGAAGGCTAATGAAAAACTGTTTTTT.

This chain links TRBV19 with TRBJ2-3; 12 bases match TRBD2. This CDR3 has 16 amino acids. The V segment lost 7 bases and the J segment 4 bases; nucleotides outside the gene matches: 9. From germline, CDR1 is LNHDA and CDR2 SQIVND (reference sequence). DNA of the CDR3: TGTGCCAGTACTGTGACTAGCGGGAGTCCGGCAGATACGCAGTATTTT. Encoded protein: CASTVTSGSPADTQYF.

The chain joins TRBV9 to TRBJ2-1; 14 nucleotides align to TRBD2. CDR3 size: 20 residues. The V segment lost 0 bases and the J segment 9 bases; nucleotides outside the gene matches: 17. CDR1 is SGDLS and CDR2 is YYNGEE in the germline V gene. CDR3 residues: CASSVAPGQAGTSGGGEQFF. The CDR3 region has the DNA TGTGCCAGCAGCGTAGCCCCCGGACAGGCCGGGACTAGCGGGGGTGGTGAGCAGTTCTTC.

The chain carries TRBV28 and TRBJ2-1, with 7 bases lining up with TRBD2. CDR3 length equals 14 residues. V dropped 9 bases and J dropped 4; count of bases not matched to a gene: 9. Per the germline V gene, CDR1 is MDHEN and CDR2 is SYDVKM. The CDR3, as DNA: TGTGCCAGTATTCCGCCTAGCGGATACAATGAGCAGTTCTTC. It is translated as CASIPPSGYNEQFF.

V usage is TRBV7-2 and J usage is TRBJ1-4; TRBD1 aligns across 7 bases. Germline V gene data show CDR1 as SGHTA and CDR2 as FQGNSA. After removal of 6 bases from V and 3 bases from J, the junction contained 4 bases not matched to a gene. The CDR3 covers 14 residues. DNA of the CDR3: TGTGCCAGCAGTCGGGACAGCTCTAATGAAAAACTGTTTTTT. This translates into CASSRDSSNEKLFF.

CDR3 sequence (DNA): TGTGCTAGTGGTTTGGATGTTGGGCAGGCCCCCGGGGATGGCTACACCTTC. This gives the protein CASGLDVGQAPGDGYTF. The chain employs TRBV12-5 and TRBJ1-2; no clear D. The germline gives CDR1 LGHNT, CDR2 FRNRAP. The CDR3 is 17 amino acids. V lost 1 base and J lost 6, with 21 bases in between.

V gene TRBV20-1 combines with J gene TRBJ2-1, with TRBD1 matching over 8 bases. V lost 5 bases and J lost 8; bases outside the gene matches: 2. The CDR3 has 11 amino acids. CDR1 and CDR2 from the germline V gene are DFQATT and SNEGSKA (reference sequence). The CDR3 sequence is CSALTGDEQFF. The DNA of the CDR3 is TGCAGTGCTCTGACAGGGGATGAGCAGTTCTTC.